The 5 T cell receptor beta chains below were found in one sample sequenced in a study of blood T cells in healthy people across ages. Through a sample-barcoded 5' primer and a J-beta primer mix, a second PCR was run for roughly 6 to 11 cycles. Using its own MiXCR run on the 5' RACE reads, TCRdb lists one record per CDR3 protein. The table lists 1.5 million to 2 million distinct CDR3 sequences, around half of them singletons. The sequencing sample was made of blood. Receptors originate from a middle-aged woman in good health.

The gene calls are TRBV15 and TRBJ1-1; no clear D gene. CDR1 LNHNV and CDR2 YYDKDF come from the germline V gene (reference sequence). The V end lost 0 bases, the J end lost 1 base, and 6 bases lay between the germline ends. The CDR3 runs to 14 residues. CDR3 loop: CATSRDFENTEAFF. For the CDR3, the DNA is TGTGCCACCAGCAGAGATTTCGAGAACACTGAAGCTTTCTTT.

This chain connects TRBV28 to TRBJ1-5; 9 bases are shared with TRBD1. J was trimmed by 4 bases and V by 5 bases; bases with no gene match: 9. This CDR3 has 16 residues. CDR1 and CDR2 from the germline V gene are MDHEN and SYDVKM. The CDR3: CASSRAPGQGNQPQHF. Here the CDR3 DNA reads TGTGCCAGCAGTAGGGCCCCCGGACAGGGGAATCAGCCCCAGCATTTT.

Only a few counts were recorded for this clonotype. This chain joins TRBV20-1 and TRBJ2-1, with D perhaps assigned TRBD1 or TRBD2 (6 bases each). V lost 6 bases to trimming and J lost 6 bases, with 18 bases between them. This CDR3 has 14 amino acids. Germline assignment: CDR1 DFQATT and CDR2 SNEGSKA (reference sequence). CDR3 amino acids: CSAPLGGPGNEQFF. CDR3 DNA: TGCAGTGCCCCGCTAGGGGGGCCCGGCAATGAGCAGTTCTTC.

The V gene is TRBV6-5, the J gene TRBJ2-3; tentative D call: TRBD1 (6 bases). Germline lookup yields CDR1 MNHEY and CDR2 SVGAGI. Trimming left V 7 bases short and J 2 bases short, with 16 bases between. CDR3 length: 15 amino acids. In nucleotides, the CDR3 is TGTGCCAGCACCCAGGGGCAGGGAGTCACAGATACGCAGTATTTT. Amino acids: CASTQGQGVTDTQYF.

The sample holds a few counts of this clonotype. This chain links TRBV7-2 with TRBJ2-3, with TRBD2 matching 8 bases. V lost 5 bases, J lost 7 bases, and 14 bases stayed unmatched. Germline loops: CDR1 SGHTA, CDR2 FQGNSA. The CDR3 has 16 residues. CDR3 DNA: TGTGCCAGCAGCCCCCTCGGTAGCGGGGAGGGGAATACGCAGTATTTT. Its translation is CASSPLGSGEGNTQYF.